This T cell receptor beta chain comes out of a study of blood T cell repertoires in COVID-19. About the study: The study drew acute and convalescent COVID-19 samples from the United States, Italy and Spain. PBMCs, B-cell-depleted T cells, or T cells were the source of the cDNA or gDNA that made up the material.

In the original workflow: Using reference gene primer amplification, nucleated cell counts were estimated. Only in-frame clones appear in the TCRdb table, and some are missing; sequencing was by immunoSEQ multiplex PCR. V, J and clone size are those of that table, while D and trimming were read from the DNA. Counted here are approximately 190,000 clones, approximately 84% occurring once; the ten biggest clones make up 4% to 6%. The sequence derives from a woman aged 70-85 years with active or convalescent COVID-19. Sequencing was carried out using peripheral blood.

The CDR3 here is CASRLVWWGLATNVASSYEQYF. CDR3 nucleotides: TGTGCAAGTCGCTTAGTATGGTGGGGACTAGCGACAAACGTAGCGAGCTCCTACGAGCAGTACTTC. The V call is TRBV12-2, the J call TRBJ2-7; the tabulated D call, TRBD2, remains unverified against the DNA. TRBV12-2 is classified as a pseudogene. The CDR3 loop spans 22 amino acids.